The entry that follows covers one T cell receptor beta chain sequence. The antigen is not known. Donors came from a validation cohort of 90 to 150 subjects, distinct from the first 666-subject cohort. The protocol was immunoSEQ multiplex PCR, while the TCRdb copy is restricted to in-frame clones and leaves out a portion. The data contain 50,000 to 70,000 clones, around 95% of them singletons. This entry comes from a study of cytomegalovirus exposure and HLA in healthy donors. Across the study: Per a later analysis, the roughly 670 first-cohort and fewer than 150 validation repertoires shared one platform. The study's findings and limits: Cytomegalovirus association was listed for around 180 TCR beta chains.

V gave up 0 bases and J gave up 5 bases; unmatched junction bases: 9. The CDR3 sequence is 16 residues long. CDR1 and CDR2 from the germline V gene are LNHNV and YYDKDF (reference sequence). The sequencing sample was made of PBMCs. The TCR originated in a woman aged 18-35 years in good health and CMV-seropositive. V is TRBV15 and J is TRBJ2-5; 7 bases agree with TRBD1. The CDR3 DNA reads TGTGCCACCAGCAGAGAGCGGACAGGCCCAGCGGAGACCCAGTACTTC. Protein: CATSRERTGPAETQYF.